This T cell receptor beta chain was retrieved from a study of cytomegalovirus exposure and HLA in healthy donors. Study-wide context: A preliminary data release comprised tens of millions of unique TCRs obtained from HLA-typed donors.

This clone showed up just a few times. The antigen is not known. Findings and limits, study-wide: CMV serostatus was the sole immune exposure data available. Cytomegalovirus association was assigned to approximately 160 TCR beta chains.

In the PCR, 60 Vbeta and 13 Jbeta primers were used. This table comes from immunoSEQ multiplex PCR, and its TCRdb copy is limited to in-frame clones, with some not included. The sample includes some 87,000 clones, more than 60% of them seen just once. Germline CDR1 reads MDHEN; CDR2 reads SYDVKM. The CDR3 length is 18 residues. Losses at the gene ends were 4 bases for V and 1 base for J; bases not matched to a gene: 11. The sequenced sample consisted of PBMCs. The rearrangement uses TRBV28 and TRBJ2-7; TRBD2 agrees at 12 bases. The clonotype was recovered from a man aged 30 to 45 in good health and CMV-seronegative. CDR3 residues: CASSSRTSGVGRSYEQYF. CDR3 sequence (DNA): TGTGCCAGCAGTTCTAGGACTAGCGGGGTAGGAAGGTCCTACGAGCAGTACTTC.